The 20 T cell receptor beta chains in this list originate from one sample, sequenced in a study of blood T cells in healthy people across ages (dated by TCRdb to between 2015 and 2017). Receptor amplification or capture employed 5' RACE. TCRdb records Illumina HiSeq 2500 as the sequencer. The second PCR ran for roughly 7 to 11 cycles and used a J-beta primer mix along with a sample-barcoded 5' primer. TCRdb's own reprocessing of the public reads used fastp at Q25 and MiXCR and kept productive beta chains. Rows merge per CDR3 protein into single entries with the most common DNA and genes. The sample table contains some 890,000 distinct CDR3 sequences; only one count was recorded for just under 30% of them. The ten largest clones take up roughly 10% of the sample. These data were likewise used in another study, on T cells of mothers and their children.

Sequenced sample: blood. The receptors here all came from a woman between 40 and 55 years old in good health.

The J gene is TRBJ1-6, the V gene TRBV7-9, with D possibly TRBD1 on 5 matching bases. The CDR3 sequence is 14 residues long. Trimming took off 2 bases at V and 8 bases at J, with 10 bases between the two ends. Germline V gene sequence: CDR1 SEHNR, CDR2 FQNEAQ (reference sequence). The CDR3 nucleotides read TGTGCCAGCAGCTTACCGCGGGGACATTCACCCCTCCACTTT. Encoded protein: CASSLPRGHSPLHF.

This sequence joins TRBV2 and TRBJ1-1, with D maybe TRBD1 (5 bases). V was pared by 10 bases and J by 4 bases, with 16 bases between. CDR3 length: 13 amino acids. CDR1 and CDR2 from the germline V gene are SNHLY and FYNNEI. This CDR3 is CATNNGGITEAFF. CDR3 DNA sequence: TGTGCCACAAACAACGGGGGAATCACTGAAGCTTTCTTT.

The chain is built from TRBV2 and TRBJ2-7, with 8 bases lining up with TRBD2. The CDR3 has 14 residues. V trimming: 4 bases; J trimming: 2 bases; junction bases outside the gene matches: 4. Germline V gene data show CDR1 as SNHLY and CDR2 as FYNNEI. CDR3 residues: CASSGTSSTYEQYF. CDR3 nucleotides: TGTGCCAGCAGTGGGACTAGCTCCACCTACGAGCAGTACTTC.

This clonotype was counted only a few times. This sequence joins TRBV15 and TRBJ2-3, with D hard to call. Germline-derived CDR1 and CDR2 are LNHNV and YYDKDF (reference sequence). CDR3 length: 12 amino acids. V was cut by 0 bases and J by 8 bases, with 6 bases left in between. The CDR3 loop is CATSREQRTQYF. In DNA, the CDR3 is TGTGCCACCAGCAGAGAGCAGCGTACGCAGTATTTT.

This clonotype was seen a few times. This CDR3 reads CASSLTERNQPQHF. Written as DNA, the CDR3 is TGTGCCAGCAGTCTGACAGAGCGCAATCAGCCCCAGCATTTT. The V and J genes are TRBV12-3 or TRBV12-4 and TRBJ1-5, with D perhaps matching TRBD1 (5 bases). Trimming took 5 bases from V and 2 from J, leaving 10 bases between them. There are 14 residues in the CDR3.

Ten or more counts support this clonotype. V gene TRBV28 combines with J gene TRBJ2-7, with D possibly TRBD2 on 5 matching bases. The CDR3 is 14 amino acids. Germline loops: CDR1 MDHEN, CDR2 SYDVKM. Deletions cut 7 bases from V and 5 bases from J, with 18 bases between. This CDR3 is CASTQATFGNEQYF. In DNA form, the CDR3 reads TGTGCCAGCACCCAGGCCACCTTCGGGAACGAGCAGTACTTC.

The chain joins TRBV5-6 to TRBJ1-2, with 8 bases aligning to TRBD1. The CDR3 is 15 residues long. Looked up from germline, CDR1 is SGHDT and CDR2 is YYEEEE. The ends lost 3 bases at V and 2 bases at J; junction bases unmatched: 6. In nucleotides, the CDR3 is TGTGCCAGCAGCTCACTGACAGGGGAAAACTATGGCTACACCTTC. Protein sequence: CASSSLTGENYGYTF.

CDR3 coding DNA: TGCAGCGGTGTGAGGGGGGAAGGCGGGGAGCTGTTTTTT. This encodes CSGVRGEGGELFF. The genes are TRBV29-1 and TRBJ2-2; possibly TRBD1 or TRBD2 for D (6 bases each). V was cut by 7 bases and J by 7 bases, with 16 bases left in between. The length of the CDR3 is 13 residues. Germline loops: CDR1 SQVTM, CDR2 ANQGSEA.

V is TRBV7-2 and J is TRBJ2-5; 8 nucleotides match TRBD2. J gave up 5 bases and V 1 base, and 3 bases lay outside the gene matches. Germline V lookup: CDR1 SGHTA, CDR2 FQGNSA. This CDR3 spans 14 amino acids. Here the CDR3 reads CASSLDSGGETQYF. CDR3 sequence (DNA): TGTGCCAGCAGCTTAGATTCGGGAGGGGAGACCCAGTACTTC.

This clonotype was counted many times. The J gene is TRBJ1-1, the V gene TRBV10-2, with a possible D match to TRBD1 (6 bases). The CDR3 is 14 amino acids. Trimming took off 6 bases at V and 2 bases at J, with 13 bases between the two ends. From germline, CDR1 is WSHSY and CDR2 SAAADI. CDR3: CASRLGQSNTEAFF. In nucleotides, the CDR3 is TGCGCCAGCAGGCTAGGACAGTCTAACACTGAAGCTTTCTTT.

On this clonotype itself: One base away lies a much larger clone, so this may be a sequencing read error. The V and J genes are TRBV7-9 and TRBJ2-5, with D possibly TRBD2 on 5 matching bases. In germline, CDR1 is SEHNR, CDR2 FQNEAQ (reference sequence). This CDR3 has 15 residues. The CDR3 reads CACSLVRVGIETQYF. Written as DNA, the CDR3 is TGTGCCTGCAGCTTAGTGAGGGTCGGAATCGAGACCCAGTACTTC.

This clonotype was found once. CDR3 DNA: TGCAGCGGGGGAGATCGCACTAGCCGACAAGAGACCCAGTACTTC. This sequence encodes CSGGDRTSRQETQYF. The chain recombines TRBV29-1 with TRBJ2-5; D is perhaps TRBD2 (6 bases). Trimming took off 7 bases at V and 2 bases at J, with 20 bases between the two ends. From germline, CDR1 is SQVTM and CDR2 ANQGSEA. The CDR3 extends over 15 amino acids.

This clonotype has a handful of counts. V is TRBV4-2 and J is TRBJ2-6; D is perhaps TRBD2 (5 bases). CDR1 is LGHNA, CDR2 YNFKEQ, per germline. The CDR3 consists of 17 residues. V gave up 2 bases and J gave up 0 bases, with 11 bases separating them. The CDR3 region has the DNA TGTGCCAGCAGCCAAATGAGCGGCCACTCTGGGGCCAACGTCCTGACTTTC. Its translation: CASSQMSGHSGANVLTF.

This clonotype was recorded a few times. This chain links TRBV5-1 with TRBJ2-4; TRBD2 matches at 11 bases. CDR3 length: 15 residues. Germline-derived CDR1 and CDR2 are SGHRS and YFSETQ. The trim removed 4 bases at V and 13 bases at J, leaving 13 bases unmatched. Written as DNA, the CDR3 is TGCGCCAGCAGCCCGACTAGCGGGGAAGTCAATGAGCAGTACTTC. Protein: CASSPTSGEVNEQYF.

Worth noting for this clonotype: Given a much more abundant clone one base away, this may be a read error. This chain joins TRBV3-1 and TRBJ2-7; D unresolved. From germline, CDR1 is LGHDT and CDR2 YNNKEL (reference sequence). This CDR3 has 11 residues. The V and J ends lost 1 base and 9 bases respectively, with 7 bases between them. The CDR3 reads CASSQVHGQYF. The CDR3 nucleotides read TGTGCCAGCAGCCAAGTCCACGGGCAGTACTTC.

For this clonotype: A read error is possible here, since a much larger clone lies one base away. This chain uses TRBV12-3 or TRBV12-4 with TRBJ2-3, with D uncertain. This CDR3 has 12 residues. V lost 6 bases and J lost 1, with 5 bases in between. CDR3 protein: CASRHCTDTQYF. The CDR3 bases are TGTGCCAGCAGGCATTGCACAGATACGCAGTATTTT.

The chain recombines TRBV11-3 with TRBJ2-1; tentative D call: TRBD2 (6 bases). The DNA end is more similar to TRBJ2-7, so the J call may be wrong. The CDR3 spans 14 residues. Germline CDR1 reads SGHNT; CDR2 reads YENEEA. The CDR3 protein is CASSFGGVNNEQYF. The CDR3 DNA follows: TGTGCCAGCAGCTTTGGCGGGGTCAACAATGAGCAGTACTTC.

This clonotype showed up just a few times. The CDR3 sequence: CASSQDLPVLEQYF. Written as DNA, the CDR3 is TGTGCCAGCAGCCAAGATCTTCCTGTCCTCGAGCAGTACTTC. The chain carries TRBV4-2 and TRBJ2-5; D uncertain. Near its end, the DNA agrees better with TRBJ2-7, so the J call may be wrong. This CDR3 contains 14 residues. Germline values: CDR1 LGHNA, CDR2 YNFKEQ.

The rearrangement joins TRBV7-2 to TRBJ2-1, with D perhaps matching TRBD1 or TRBD2 (5 bases each). CDR3 length: 15 residues. Germline CDR1 is SGHTA and CDR2 is FQGNSA. The germline V and J ends were trimmed by 2 bases and 4 bases, with 12 bases remaining between them. The CDR3 sequence: CASSLSRDAYNEQFF. The CDR3 DNA reads as TGTGCCAGCAGCTTATCTCGGGACGCATACAATGAGCAGTTCTTC.

The chain combines TRBV7-9 with TRBJ2-7; D is tentatively TRBD1 or TRBD2 (5 bases each). The CDR3 length is 15 residues. CDR1 is SEHNR and CDR2 is FQNEAQ in the germline V gene (reference sequence). Trimming took 6 bases from V and 3 from J, leaving 18 bases between them. The CDR3 bases are TGTGCCAGCAGTCACGGGACGGAACTTTTCTACGAGCAGTACTTC. It yields the protein CASSHGTELFYEQYF.